The 9 T cell receptor beta chains in this list originate from one sample, sequenced in a study of molecular identifiers for immune sequencing clone quantification. MiXCR, applied by TCRdb to the PCR reads, yields one record per CDR3 protein. The data hold about 630,000 distinct CDR3 sequences, with approximately 24% observed a single time. What was sequenced was naive CD8+ T cells from blood, with Jurkat cell RNA spiked in. Noted subset: FACS-sorted CD8+CD4-CCR7+CD45RA+ naive T cells. These receptor sequences come from a human donor in good health. Some libraries in this study had Jurkat cell RNA spiked in.

About this clonotype itself: This may come from a read error, since a much larger clone is one base off. V is TRBV7-9 and J is TRBJ2-3, with no clear D. Trimming removed 5 bases from V and 2 bases from J, with 17 bases in between. The germline V gene encodes CDR1 SEHNR and CDR2 FQNEAQ (reference sequence). The CDR3 spans 16 residues. The CDR3 is CASSLLAATSTDTQYF. The CDR3, as DNA: TGTGCCAGCAGCCTTTTGGCCGCGACCTCCACAGATACGCAGTATTTT. Full variable domain (remainder filled in from reference TRBV7-9 and TRBJ2-3): DTGVSQNPRHKITKRGQNVTFRCDPISEHNRLYWYRQTLGQGPEFLTYFQNEAQLEKSRLLSDRFSAERPKGSFSTLEIQRTEQGDSAMYLCASSLLAATSTDTQYFGPGTRLTVL.

The V and J genes are TRBV29-1 and TRBJ2-3; TRBD1 matches at 12 bases. There are 17 residues in the CDR3. Germline V gives CDR1 SQVTM, CDR2 ANQGSEA. V lost 3 bases and J lost 6; bases outside the gene matches: 13. In nucleotides, the CDR3 is TGCAGCGTTGATCTAAGGGGGACAGGGGGCAATTGGGATACGCAGTATTTT. Protein: CSVDLRGTGGNWDTQYF.

Of note for this clonotype: A much larger clone sits a single nucleotide away, making a read error possible. The conserved closing phenylalanine or tryptophan is absent in this CDR3, likely reflecting a read error. This chain joins TRBV30 and TRBJ2-3, with D unclear. V was clipped by 1 base and J by 6 bases, with 5 bases between them. CDR1 and CDR2 from the germline V gene are GTSNPN and SVGIG (reference sequence). The CDR3 has 11 residues. The DNA of the CDR3 is TGTGCCTGGAGTGAATCTGATACGCAGTATCTT. It is translated as CAWSESDTQYL.

This CDR3 reads CASSPPPRGGARETQYF. CDR3 in DNA: TGTGCCAGCAGCCCCCCCCCTCGCGGGGGGGCCCGGGAGACCCAGTACTTC. V usage is TRBV9 and J usage is TRBJ2-5; 9 bases match TRBD2. Unmatched junction bases numbered 15, after V lost 4 bases and J lost 5 bases. Per the germline V gene, CDR1 is SGDLS and CDR2 is YYNGEE. This CDR3 has 17 amino acids. Looking up the rest from reference TRBV9 and TRBJ2-5 gives the full variable domain: DSGVTQTPKHLITATGQRVTLRCSPRSGDLSVYWYQQSLDQGLQFLIQYYNGEERAKGNILERFSAQQFPDLHSELNLSSLELGDSALYFCASSPPPRGGARETQYFGPGTRLLVL.

The genes are TRBV28 and TRBJ2-2, with D unresolved. Germline CDR1 and CDR2: MDHEN and SYDVKM. The CDR3 has 13 residues. V lost 3 bases and J 4 bases, leaving 6 bases between the germline ends. The CDR3 region has the DNA TGTGCCAGCAGTTTCGCTAGCACCGGGGAGCTGTTTTTT. Translating it yields CASSFASTGELFF.

This clonotype was seen a few times. The V call is TRBV30, the J call TRBJ1-4; tentatively, D is TRBD1 (5 bases). Trimming left V 0 bases short and J 4 bases short, with 15 bases between. The CDR3 covers 16 residues. Germline CDR1 is GTSNPN and CDR2 is SVGIG (reference sequence). Written as DNA, the CDR3 is TGTGCCTGGAGTGTTCCTCCCGGGACGGGTAATGAAAAACTGTTTTTT. Residues: CAWSVPPGTGNEKLFF.

The chain recombines TRBV12-3 or TRBV12-4 with TRBJ1-1, with D possibly matching TRBD1 (5 bases). V shed 3 bases and J shed 4 bases, with 9 bases lying between them. This CDR3 has 13 residues. The CDR3 loop is CASSFGGFTEAFF. CDR3 bases: TGTGCCAGCAGTTTCGGGGGATTCACTGAAGCTTTCTTT.

This clonotype was picked up a small number of times. The rearrangement links TRBV7-9 to TRBJ2-7, with unresolved D. CDR3 length equals 12 residues. Trimming took off 5 bases at V and 4 bases at J, with 9 bases between the two ends. The germline CDR1 and CDR2 sequences are SEHNR and FQNEAQ (reference sequence). CDR3 DNA sequence: TGTGCCAGCAGCAACGGACCGTACGAGCAGTACTTC. Its translation: CASSNGPYEQYF.

This clonotype has a handful of counts. The CDR3: CAISDSLAVTNQPQHF. In DNA form, the CDR3 reads TGTGCCATCAGTGATTCTTTGGCCGTAACAAATCAGCCCCAGCATTTT. The chain uses TRBV10-3 and TRBJ1-5; unclear D gene. The CDR3 sequence is 16 residues long. V was shortened by 3 bases and J by 4 bases, with 16 bases between the two germline ends. CDR1 and CDR2 (germline): ENHRY, SYGVKD.